Sequencing of this T cell receptor beta chain was carried out in a study of lymphopenia after photon versus proton radiotherapy. Study-level points and caveats: Proton therapy kept repertoires fairly stable, unlike photons, which gained effector/memory cells. Oligoclonal CD8+ Temra expansion after nadir drove photon patients' diversity drop. Post-nadir TCR diversity decline inversely tracked overall survival among those who died.

Trimming took off 0 bases at V and 5 bases at J, with 7 bases between the two ends. Germline V lookup: CDR1 MNHNS, CDR2 SASEGT. The CDR3 contains 13 residues. The protocol was immunoSEQ multiplex PCR, while the TCRdb copy is restricted to in-frame clones and leaves out a portion. The table lists 89,000 or so clones, approximately 82% of them singletons. In the case of this clone: What it binds is unknown.

V usage is TRBV6-1 and J usage is TRBJ1-2, with unresolved D. The sample consisted of peripheral blood, taken from a patient treated with proton-based radiotherapy. The receptor's source is a man aged 60-69 years with pancreatic cancer. The CDR3 DNA is TGTGCCAGCAGTGAAGCGCGGGCTTATGGCTACACCTTC. It is translated as CASSEARAYGYTF.